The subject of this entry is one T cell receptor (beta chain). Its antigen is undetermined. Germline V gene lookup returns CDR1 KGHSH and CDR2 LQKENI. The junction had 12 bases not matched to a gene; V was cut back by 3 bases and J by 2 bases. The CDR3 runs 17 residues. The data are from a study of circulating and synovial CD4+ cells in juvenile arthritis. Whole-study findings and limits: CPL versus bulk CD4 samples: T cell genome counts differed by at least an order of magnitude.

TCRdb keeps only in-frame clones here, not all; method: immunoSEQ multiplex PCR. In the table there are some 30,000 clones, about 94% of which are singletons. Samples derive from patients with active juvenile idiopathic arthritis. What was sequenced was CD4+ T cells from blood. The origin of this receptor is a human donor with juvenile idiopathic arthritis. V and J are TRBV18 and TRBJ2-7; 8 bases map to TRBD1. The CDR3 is CASSPFQVGQVTYEQYF. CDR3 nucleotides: TGTGCCAGCTCACCCTTCCAGGTGGGACAGGTAACCTACGAGCAGTACTTC. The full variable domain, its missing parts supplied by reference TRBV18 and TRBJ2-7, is NAGVMQNPRHLVRRRGQEARLRCSPMKGHSHVYWYRQLPEEGLKFMVYLQKENIIDESGMPKERFSAEFPKEGPSILRIQQVVRGDSAAYFCASSPFQVGQVTYEQYFGPGTRLTVT.